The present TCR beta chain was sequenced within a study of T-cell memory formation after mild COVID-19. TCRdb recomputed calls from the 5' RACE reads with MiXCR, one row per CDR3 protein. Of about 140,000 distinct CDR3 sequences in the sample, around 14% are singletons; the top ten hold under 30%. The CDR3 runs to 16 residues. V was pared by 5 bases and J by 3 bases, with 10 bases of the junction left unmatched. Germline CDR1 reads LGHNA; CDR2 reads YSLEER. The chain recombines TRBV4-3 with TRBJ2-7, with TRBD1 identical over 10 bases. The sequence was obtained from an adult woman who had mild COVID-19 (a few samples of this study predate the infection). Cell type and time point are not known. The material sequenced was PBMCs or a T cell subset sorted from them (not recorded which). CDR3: CASSYSGTGEVYEQYF. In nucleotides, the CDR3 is TGCGCCAGCAGCTACTCCGGGACAGGGGAAGTCTACGAGCAGTACTTC.